These T cell receptor beta chains were read from a single sample in a study of blood T cell repertoires in COVID-19. The assay was immunoSEQ multiplex PCR, and TCRdb's table has in-frame clones only and misses some. The table lists tens of thousands of clones, less than 95% of them singletons, with 0.52% in the top ten. Material for sequencing was peripheral blood. The receptors come from a man aged 50 to 59 with COVID-19, enrolled during active disease. Both conserved end residues are part of each CDR3. The D gene is left open where the match is weak. The size of a clone is reported for some rows only, either as once, few or many, or as a class for expanded clones.

v_gene	d_gene	abundance	j_gene	CDR3aa	CDR3nt
TRBV19	.	once	TRBJ2-2	CASRVGGGTGELFF	TGTGCCAGTAGAGTCGGGGGTGGCACCGGGGAGCTGTTTTTT
TRBV6-1	TRBD1	.	TRBJ1-1	CASSEVGTVSTEAFF	TGTGCCAGCAGTGAAGTCGGGACAGTATCTACTGAAGCTTTCTTT
TRBV9	.	once	TRBJ2-7	CASSSTPQGLGYEQYF	TGTGCCAGCAGCTCTACGCCCCAGGGTTTAGGCTACGAGCAGTACTTC
TRBV7-8	.	.	TRBJ1-1	CASSLAAANTEAFF	TGTGCCAGCAGCTTAGCGGCGGCGAACACTGAAGCTTTCTTT
TRBV5-8	TRBD1	.	TRBJ1-5	CASSRDRADQPQHF	TGTGCCAGCAGCCGCGACAGGGCCGATCAGCCCCAGCATTTT
TRBV12-3/TRBV12-4	TRBD1	.	TRBJ1-1	CASSPSTGALAFF	TGTGCCAGCAGTCCGTCGACAGGGGCGCTGGCTTTCTTT
TRBV28	TRBD1	.	TRBJ2-5	CASSLIGTGGTETQYF	TGTGCCAGCAGTTTAATTGGGACAGGGGGAACAGAGACCCAGTACTTC
TRBV14	TRBD2	.	TRBJ2-1	CASSPLAGPYNEQFF	TGTGCCAGCAGCCCGCTAGCGGGGCCCTACAATGAGCAGTTCTTC
TRBV27	.	.	TRBJ2-1	CASSLSVRDNEQFF	TGTGCCAGCAGTTTATCGGTCCGGGACAATGAGCAGTTCTTC
TRBV30	TRBD2	.	TRBJ2-7	CAWRASGTYEQYF	TGTGCCTGGAGGGCTAGCGGGACCTACGAGCAGTACTTC
TRBV12-3/TRBV12-4	.	few	TRBJ2-2	CASSQTFSGLFF	TGTGCCAGCTCCCAAACCTTTAGTGGGCTGTTTTTT
TRBV9	.	.	TRBJ2-1	CASSPRGGATYNEQFF	TGTGCCAGCAGCCCCCGAGGGGGGGCGACCTACAATGAGCAGTTCTTC
TRBV7-9	TRBD2	once	TRBJ2-1	CASSRSRGGSYNEQFF	TGTGCCAGCAGCCGATCCCGCGGGGGGTCCTACAATGAGCAGTTCTTC
TRBV5-8	.	once	TRBJ1-5	CASSLVIDDYSNQPQHF	TGTGCCAGCAGCTTGGTTATAGATGATTATAGCAATCAGCCCCAGCATTTT
TRBV5-8	TRBD1	.	TRBJ2-1	CASSAGTGNYNEQFF	TGTGCCAGCAGCGCCGGGACAGGGAATTACAATGAGCAGTTCTTC
TRBV6-5	TRBD2	.	TRBJ2-7	CASRAGTSGAYEQYF	TGTGCCAGCAGGGCCGGGACTAGCGGTGCCTACGAGCAGTACTTC
TRBV4-1	TRBD2	.	TRBJ2-7	CASSQVLGLAGGTGYEQYF	TGCGCCAGCAGCCAAGTGTTAGGACTAGCGGGAGGTACGGGCTACGAGCAGTACTTC
TRBV15	.	.	TRBJ1-1	CATSRDIIRAEAFF	TGTGCCACCAGCAGAGATATTATACGCGCTGAAGCTTTCTTT
TRBV21-1	.	.	TRBJ1-5	CASSKVSRRQPQHF	TGTGCCAGCAGCAAAGTGTCCCGGCGGCAGCCCCAGCATTTT